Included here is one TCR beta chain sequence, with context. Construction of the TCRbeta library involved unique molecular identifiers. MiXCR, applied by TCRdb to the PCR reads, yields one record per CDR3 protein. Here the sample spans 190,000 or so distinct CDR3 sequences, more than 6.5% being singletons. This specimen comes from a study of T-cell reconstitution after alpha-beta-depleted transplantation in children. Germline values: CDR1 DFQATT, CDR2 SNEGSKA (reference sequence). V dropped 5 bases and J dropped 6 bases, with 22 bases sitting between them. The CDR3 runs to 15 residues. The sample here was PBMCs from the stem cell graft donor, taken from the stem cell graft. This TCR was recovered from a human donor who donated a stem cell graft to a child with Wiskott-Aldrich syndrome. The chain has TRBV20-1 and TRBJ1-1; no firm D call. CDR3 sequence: CSASPRVSGSAEAFF. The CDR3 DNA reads TGCAGTGCTTCCCCTCGAGTTTCCGGATCAGCTGAAGCTTTCTTT.